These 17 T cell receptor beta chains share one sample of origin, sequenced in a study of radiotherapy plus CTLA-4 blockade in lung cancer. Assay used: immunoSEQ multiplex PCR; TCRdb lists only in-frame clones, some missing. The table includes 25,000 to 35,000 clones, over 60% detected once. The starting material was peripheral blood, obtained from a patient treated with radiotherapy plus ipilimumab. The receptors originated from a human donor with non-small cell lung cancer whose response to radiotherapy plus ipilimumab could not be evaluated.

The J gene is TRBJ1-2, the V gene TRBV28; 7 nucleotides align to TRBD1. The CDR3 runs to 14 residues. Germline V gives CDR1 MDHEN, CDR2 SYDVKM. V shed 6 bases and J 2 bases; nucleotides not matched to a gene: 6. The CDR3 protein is CASSRTGPNYGYTF. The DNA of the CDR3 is TGTGCCAGCAGCCGGACAGGCCCAAACTATGGCTACACCTTC.

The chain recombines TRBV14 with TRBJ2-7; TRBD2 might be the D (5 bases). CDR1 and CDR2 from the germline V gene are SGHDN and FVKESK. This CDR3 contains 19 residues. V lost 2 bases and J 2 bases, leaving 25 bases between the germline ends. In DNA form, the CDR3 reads TGTGCCAGCAGCCAAAGGTCCAGCGGTACTTATCCCACTACCTACGAGCAGTACTTC. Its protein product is CASSQRSSGTYPTTYEQYF.

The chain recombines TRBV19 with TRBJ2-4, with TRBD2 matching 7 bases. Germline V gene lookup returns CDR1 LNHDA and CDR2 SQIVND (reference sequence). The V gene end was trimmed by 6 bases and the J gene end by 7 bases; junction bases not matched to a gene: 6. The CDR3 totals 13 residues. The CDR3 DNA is TGTGCCAGTAGAATGCGGGAGCGTAACATTCAGTACTTC. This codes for CASRMRERNIQYF.

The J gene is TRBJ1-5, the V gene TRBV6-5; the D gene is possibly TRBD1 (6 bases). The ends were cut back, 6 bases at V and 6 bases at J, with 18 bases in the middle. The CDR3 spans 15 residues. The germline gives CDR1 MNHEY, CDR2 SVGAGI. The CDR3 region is CASSRRGEGGQPQHF. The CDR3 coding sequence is TGTGCCAGCAGCCGAAGGGGGGAGGGCGGTCAGCCCCAGCATTTT.

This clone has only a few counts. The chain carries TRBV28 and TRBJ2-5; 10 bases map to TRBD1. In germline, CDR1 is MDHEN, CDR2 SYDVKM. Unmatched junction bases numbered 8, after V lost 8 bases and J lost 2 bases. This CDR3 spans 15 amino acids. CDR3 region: CASRDRGHGQETQYF. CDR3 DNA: TGTGCCAGCCGCGACAGGGGGCACGGTCAAGAGACCCAGTACTTC.

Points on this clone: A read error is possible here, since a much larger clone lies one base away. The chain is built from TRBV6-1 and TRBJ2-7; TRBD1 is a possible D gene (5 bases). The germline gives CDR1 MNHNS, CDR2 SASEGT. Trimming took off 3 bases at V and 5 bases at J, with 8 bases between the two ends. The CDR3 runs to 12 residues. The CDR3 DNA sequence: TGTGCCAGCAGTGACAGGGTCCACGAGCAGTACTTC. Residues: CASSDRVHEQYF.

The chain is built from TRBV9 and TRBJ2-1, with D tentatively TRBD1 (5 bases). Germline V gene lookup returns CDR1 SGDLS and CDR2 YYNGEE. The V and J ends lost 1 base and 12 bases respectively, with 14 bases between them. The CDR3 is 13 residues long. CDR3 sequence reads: CASSVTPQGGQFF. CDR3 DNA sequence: TGTGCCAGCAGCGTAACCCCCCAGGGTGGGCAGTTCTTC.

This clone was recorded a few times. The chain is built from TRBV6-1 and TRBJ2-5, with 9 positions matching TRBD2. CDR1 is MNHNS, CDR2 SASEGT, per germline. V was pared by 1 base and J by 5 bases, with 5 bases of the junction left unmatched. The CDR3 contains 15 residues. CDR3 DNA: TGTGCCAGCAGTGAAGGGGTTAGCGGGAGTGAGACCCAGTACTTC. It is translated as CASSEGVSGSETQYF.

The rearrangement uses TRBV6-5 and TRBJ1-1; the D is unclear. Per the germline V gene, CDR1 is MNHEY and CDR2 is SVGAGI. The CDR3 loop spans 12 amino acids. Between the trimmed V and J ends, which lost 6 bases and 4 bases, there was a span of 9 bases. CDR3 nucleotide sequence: TGTGCCAGCAGGCCGGTGCGCACTGAAGCTTTCTTT. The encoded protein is CASRPVRTEAFF.

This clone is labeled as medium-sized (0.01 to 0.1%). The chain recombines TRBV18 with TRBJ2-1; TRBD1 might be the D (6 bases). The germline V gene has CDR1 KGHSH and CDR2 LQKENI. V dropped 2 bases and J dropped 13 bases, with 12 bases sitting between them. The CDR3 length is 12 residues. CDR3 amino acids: CASSPTPGQQFF. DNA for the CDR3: TGTGCCAGCTCACCAACCCCGGGACAACAGTTCTTC.

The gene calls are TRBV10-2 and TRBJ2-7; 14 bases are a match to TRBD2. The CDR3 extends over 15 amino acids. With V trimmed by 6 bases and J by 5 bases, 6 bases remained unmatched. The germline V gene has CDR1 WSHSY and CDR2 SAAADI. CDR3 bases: TGCGCCAGCAGAATGGGACTAGCGGGAGCCAACGAGCAGTACTTC. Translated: CASRMGLAGANEQYF.

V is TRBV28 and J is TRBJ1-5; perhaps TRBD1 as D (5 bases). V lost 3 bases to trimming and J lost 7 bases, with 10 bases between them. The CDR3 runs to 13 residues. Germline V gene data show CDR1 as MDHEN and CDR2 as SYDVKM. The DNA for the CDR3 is TGTGCCAGCAGTTTTCCAGGGCGGCAGCCCCAGCATTTT. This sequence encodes CASSFPGRQPQHF.

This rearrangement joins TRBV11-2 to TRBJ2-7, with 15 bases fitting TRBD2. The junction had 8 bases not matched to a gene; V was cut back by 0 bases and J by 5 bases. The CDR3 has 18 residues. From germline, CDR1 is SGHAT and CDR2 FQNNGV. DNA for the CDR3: TGTGCCAGCAGCTTAGAAGGGACTAGCGGGAGGTTCTTCAACGAGCAGTACTTC. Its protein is CASSLEGTSGRFFNEQYF.

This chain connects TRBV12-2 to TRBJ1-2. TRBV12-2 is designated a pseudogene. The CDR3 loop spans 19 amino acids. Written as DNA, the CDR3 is TGTGCAAGTCGCTTAGACAGCCCAGACGGGGATGAGTGTTCCTATGGCTACACCTTC. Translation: CASRLDSPDGDECSYGYTF.

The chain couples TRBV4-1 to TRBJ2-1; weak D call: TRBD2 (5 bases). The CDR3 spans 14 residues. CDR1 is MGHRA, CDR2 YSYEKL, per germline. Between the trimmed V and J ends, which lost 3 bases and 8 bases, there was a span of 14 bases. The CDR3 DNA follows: TGCGCCAGCAGCCATTTTCTAGCCCCGCATGAGCAGTTCTTC. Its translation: CASSHFLAPHEQFF.

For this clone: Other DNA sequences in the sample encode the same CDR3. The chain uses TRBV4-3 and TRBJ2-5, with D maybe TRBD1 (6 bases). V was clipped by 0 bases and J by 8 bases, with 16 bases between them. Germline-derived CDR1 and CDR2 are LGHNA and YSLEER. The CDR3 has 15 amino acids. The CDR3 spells CASSQDPGQGGTQYF. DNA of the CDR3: TGCGCCAGCAGCCAAGATCCTGGGCAAGGGGGAACCCAGTACTTC.

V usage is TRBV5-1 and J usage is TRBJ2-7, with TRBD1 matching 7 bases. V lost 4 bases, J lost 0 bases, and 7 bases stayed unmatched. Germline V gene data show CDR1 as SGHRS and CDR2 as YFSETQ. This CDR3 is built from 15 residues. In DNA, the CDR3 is TGCGCCAGCAGCCCGGGGACAGAGTCCTCCTACGAGCAGTACTTC. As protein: CASSPGTESSYEQYF.